Listed below are T cell receptor beta chains from one sample, sequenced in a study of blood T cell repertoires in COVID-19. The protocol was immunoSEQ multiplex PCR, while the TCRdb copy is restricted to in-frame clones and leaves out a portion. The sample holds 430,000 or so clones, 70% to 90% seen once. The specimen sequenced was PBMCs or T cells enriched from blood (not recorded which). The source is a middle-aged woman who had recovered from COVID-19. CDR3s include the opening cysteine and the closing phenylalanine or tryptophan. Each record gives: D gene, J gene, V gene, CDR3 DNA, CDR3 protein. The D gene is left open where the match is weak.

>NA|TRBJ2-2|TRBV14
TGTGCCAGCAGCACGGACGGCCCTACTAGCGGGGAGCTGTTTTTT
CASSTDGPTSGELFF
>NA|TRBJ1-1|TRBV12-3/TRBV12-4
TGTGCCAGCAGGTACAGGGCTGAAGCTTTCTTT
CASRYRAEAFF
>TRBD2|TRBJ2-5|TRBV6-2/TRBV6-3
TGTGCCAGCAGTGGGACTAGCGGGAGATCTGAGACCCAGTACTTC
CASSGTSGRSETQYF
>NA|TRBJ2-1|TRBV5-1
TGCGCCAGCAGCTTACTAGTCGACTCTCCCCGCGGTGAGCAGTTCTTC
CASSLLVDSPRGEQFF
>TRBD1|TRBJ1-1|TRBV6-1
TGTGCCAGCAGTGACGGGGACAGCGCGATCTTGTTAGCTTTCTTT
CASSDGDSAILLAFF
>TRBD1|TRBJ2-3|TRBV24-1
TGTGCCACCAGTGCAGAAGGGGGCGTCACAGATACGCAGTATTTT
CATSAEGGVTDTQYF
>NA|TRBJ1-2|TRBV6-5
TGTGCCAGCCGACAGGACCGCTATGGCTACACCTTC
CASRQDRYGYTF
>NA|TRBJ1-2|TRBV11-2
TGTGCCAGCAGCTCGAACCCGGGCTATGGCTACACCTTC
CASSSNPGYGYTF
>TRBD2|TRBJ2-2|TRBV7-2
TGTGCCAGCAGCTGGACTAGCCAGAACACCGGGGAGCTGTTTTTT
CASSWTSQNTGELFF
>NA|TRBJ2-1|TRBV9
TGTGCCAGCAGCGTAGGGCAGAGGGTCAATGAGCAGTTCTTC
CASSVGQRVNEQFF
>NA|TRBJ2-1|TRBV7-2
TGTGCCAGCAGCTTAGCAGTGGGAGCGAGATACAATGAGCAGTTCTTC
CASSLAVGARYNEQFF
>NA|TRBJ2-6|TRBV30
TGTGCCTGGAGCGCGGGACCCCTCTCTGGGGCCAACGTCCTGACTTTC
CAWSAGPLSGANVLTF
>TRBD1|TRBJ1-5|TRBV20-1
TGCAGTGCTAGTAAGCGACAGGGACTGGGCATCGGCAATCAGCCCCAGCATTTT
CSASKRQGLGIGNQPQHF
>NA|TRBJ1-1|TRBV7-2
TGTGCCAGCAGCTTAGTTCGAGGTAATGAAGCTTTCTTT
CASSLVRGNEAFF
>NA|TRBJ2-7|TRBV29-1
TGCAGCGTTGCACAGGGTAACGAGCAGTACTTC
CSVAQGNEQYF
>TRBD2|TRBJ2-2|TRBV6-5
TGTGCCAGCAGTTACTCCGGGACTAGCGTCACCGGGGAGCTGTTTTTT
CASSYSGTSVTGELFF
>NA|TRBJ1-1|TRBV6-2/TRBV6-3
TGTGCCAGCAGCCTCACAGGGCTACATGAAGCTTTCTTT
CASSLTGLHEAFF
>NA|TRBJ1-2|TRBV18
TGTGCCAGCTCAACGGACCCGGATTTTAGAGGGGGCTACACCTTC
CASSTDPDFRGGYTF
>NA|TRBJ1-2|TRBV2
TGTGCCAGCAGAAACAGGGTTGGCTATGGCTACACCTTC
CASRNRVGYGYTF
>NA|TRBJ1-1|TRBV19
TGTGCCAGTAGTATGTTATCGAGGGACACTGAAGCTTTCTTT
CASSMLSRDTEAFF